This is a list of T cell receptor beta chains from one sample in a study of OX40 agonist ivuxolimab in advanced cancers. Here immunoSEQ multiplex PCR was the method, and the copy in TCRdb shows in-frame clones only, minus some. Of some 58,000 clones in the sample, approximately 80% were seen once. The sample in question was CD4+ or CD8+ T cells sorted from blood, obtained in a trial of the OX40 agonist ivuxolimab. These receptors all come from an adult with an advanced solid tumor such as melanoma, head and neck, liver or kidney cancer. The CDR3 runs from the conserved cysteine through the conserved F or W. Fields, in order: V gene, clone size, D gene, J gene, CDR3 DNA, CDR3 protein. The D gene is left open where the match is weak. Clone size, where shown, is once, few, many, or a class for clones that have expanded.

v_call: TRBV10-3; clone_size: once; d_call: .; j_call: TRBJ1-1; cdr3_nt: TGTGCCATCAGTGAGTCGTTAGGAGGGACGGACACTGAAGCTTTCTTT; cdr3_aa: CAISESLGGTDTEAFF
v_call: TRBV9; clone_size: once; d_call: TRBD2; j_call: TRBJ2-1; cdr3_nt: TGTGCCAGCAGCGTGACTAGCGGGAGTAATGAGCAGTTCTTC; cdr3_aa: CASSVTSGSNEQFF
v_call: TRBV28; clone_size: .; d_call: TRBD2; j_call: TRBJ2-3; cdr3_nt: TGTGCCAGCAGTTTCCTAGCGGACACAGATACGCAGTATTTT; cdr3_aa: CASSFLADTDTQYF
v_call: TRBV15; clone_size: medium-sized; d_call: TRBD2; j_call: TRBJ2-5; cdr3_nt: TGTGCCACCAGCAGAGATCTAGCGGGGGAAGGGACCCAGTACTTC; cdr3_aa: CATSRDLAGEGTQYF
v_call: TRBV7-9; clone_size: .; d_call: TRBD2; j_call: TRBJ2-7; cdr3_nt: TGTGCCAGCAGCTTAGTTAGCGGGAGGGTCGGCGAGCAGTACTTC; cdr3_aa: CASSLVSGRVGEQYF
v_call: TRBV2; clone_size: .; d_call: TRBD1; j_call: TRBJ1-2; cdr3_nt: TGTGCCAGCAGATCTCGGACAGGGCCTTATGGCTACACCTTC; cdr3_aa: CASRSRTGPYGYTF
v_call: TRBV6-6; clone_size: .; d_call: TRBD1; j_call: TRBJ2-2; cdr3_nt: TGTGCCAGCAGCCCACCCGGACAGGGGTACACCGGGGAGCTGTTTTTT; cdr3_aa: CASSPPGQGYTGELFF
v_call: TRBV18; clone_size: few; d_call: TRBD2; j_call: TRBJ2-3; cdr3_nt: TGTGCCAGCTCACCGCTTAACCCGGGAGGGGGGACGCAGTATTTT; cdr3_aa: CASSPLNPGGGTQYF
v_call: TRBV9; clone_size: .; d_call: TRBD2; j_call: TRBJ2-3; cdr3_nt: TGTGCCAGCAGCAGACTAGCGGGAGTGGCAGATACGCAGTATTTT; cdr3_aa: CASSRLAGVADTQYF
v_call: TRBV6-1; clone_size: .; d_call: TRBD1; j_call: TRBJ1-3; cdr3_nt: TGTGCCAGCAGTGCACGACAGGGGGAGGCGGTTGGAAACACCATATATTTT; cdr3_aa: CASSARQGEAVGNTIYF
v_call: TRBV11-2; clone_size: .; d_call: .; j_call: TRBJ2-5; cdr3_nt: TGTGCCAGCAGCCCCGGCCACCAAGAGACCCAGTACTTC; cdr3_aa: CASSPGHQETQYF
v_call: TRBV30; clone_size: few; d_call: .; j_call: TRBJ2-4; cdr3_nt: TGTGCCTGGAGTCTCGGGGGTTCAGACATTCAGTACTTC; cdr3_aa: CAWSLGGSDIQYF
v_call: TRBV21-1; clone_size: .; d_call: .; j_call: TRBJ2-1; cdr3_nt: TGTGCCAGCAGCAAAGCGCTCGGGGACAGGGATAACAATGAGCAGTTCTTC; cdr3_aa: CASSKALGDRDNNEQFF
v_call: TRBV11-3; clone_size: .; d_call: .; j_call: TRBJ2-2; cdr3_nt: TGTGCCAGCAGCTTAGATTCCGGTGGGGACACCGGGGAGCTGTTTTTT; cdr3_aa: CASSLDSGGDTGELFF
v_call: TRBV2; clone_size: .; d_call: TRBD1; j_call: TRBJ1-1; cdr3_nt: TGTGCCAGCAGTGGGGACAGGCTAATTGAAGCTTTCTTT; cdr3_aa: CASSGDRLIEAFF
v_call: TRBV6-5; clone_size: .; d_call: .; j_call: TRBJ1-2; cdr3_nt: TGTGCCAGCAGTTGGGTCGGATTAAAGCAAAACTATGGCTACACCTTC; cdr3_aa: CASSWVGLKQNYGYTF
v_call: TRBV5-4; clone_size: .; d_call: .; j_call: TRBJ2-2; cdr3_nt: TGTGCCAGCAGCTTGGCAGTCAGTACGAACACCGGGGAGCTGTTTTTT; cdr3_aa: CASSLAVSTNTGELFF
v_call: TRBV7-9; clone_size: few; d_call: .; j_call: TRBJ2-7; cdr3_nt: TGTGCCAGCAGCTTAGCGCTTGGCAGGAGCTACGAGCAGTACTTC; cdr3_aa: CASSLALGRSYEQYF
v_call: TRBV7-9; clone_size: .; d_call: .; j_call: TRBJ1-1; cdr3_nt: TGTGCCAGCAGCCCCCGGGGTGACACTGAAGCTTTCTTT; cdr3_aa: CASSPRGDTEAFF
v_call: TRBV27; clone_size: medium-sized; d_call: .; j_call: TRBJ2-5; cdr3_nt: TGTGCCAGCAGTTTGGGAGAGACCCAGTACTTC; cdr3_aa: CASSLGETQYF
v_call: TRBV5-4; clone_size: .; d_call: TRBD2; j_call: TRBJ2-7; cdr3_nt: TGTGCCAGCAGCTTGGGAGGCGGGAGGGCCTTGGACGAGCAGTACTTC; cdr3_aa: CASSLGGGRALDEQYF
v_call: TRBV9; clone_size: few; d_call: .; j_call: TRBJ2-1; cdr3_nt: TGTGCCAGCAGCGACCTACTCCCCAATGAGCAGTTCTTC; cdr3_aa: CASSDLLPNEQFF
v_call: TRBV4-2; clone_size: once; d_call: TRBD2; j_call: TRBJ2-1; cdr3_nt: TGTGCCAGCAGCCAAGGAGGAGGGACTAGGACACACAATGAGCAGTTCTTC; cdr3_aa: CASSQGGGTRTHNEQFF
v_call: TRBV9; clone_size: .; d_call: .; j_call: TRBJ1-4; cdr3_nt: TGTGCCAGCAGCAGAGAAGACGGCACAACTAATGAAAAACTGTTTTTT; cdr3_aa: CASSREDGTTNEKLFF
v_call: TRBV2; clone_size: .; d_call: .; j_call: TRBJ2-7; cdr3_nt: TGTGCCAGCATGGGAGTACGTTCCTACGAGCAGTACTTC; cdr3_aa: CASMGVRSYEQYF
v_call: TRBV2; clone_size: .; d_call: TRBD1; j_call: TRBJ2-7; cdr3_nt: TGTGCCAGCAACAGGGGGTCCTACGAGCAGTACTTC; cdr3_aa: CASNRGSYEQYF
v_call: TRBV7-8; clone_size: .; d_call: .; j_call: TRBJ2-2; cdr3_nt: TGTGCCAGCAGGTCGGACAGCTACACCGGGGAGCTGTTTTTT; cdr3_aa: CASRSDSYTGELFF
v_call: TRBV7-9; clone_size: .; d_call: .; j_call: TRBJ2-4; cdr3_nt: TGTGCCAGCAGCTTACACAGGGGAGGCAACATTCAGTACTTC; cdr3_aa: CASSLHRGGNIQYF
v_call: TRBV5-6; clone_size: .; d_call: .; j_call: TRBJ2-7; cdr3_nt: TGTGCCAGCGGCGTGGACCCCTACGAGCAGTACTTC; cdr3_aa: CASGVDPYEQYF
v_call: TRBV7-2; clone_size: .; d_call: .; j_call: TRBJ2-5; cdr3_nt: TGTGCCAGCAGCCCAACTAGATTGGAGACCCAGTACTTC; cdr3_aa: CASSPTRLETQYF
v_call: TRBV5-1; clone_size: .; d_call: .; j_call: TRBJ2-1; cdr3_nt: TGCGCCAGCAGCCTGGACTTTAACTCCTACAATGAGCAGTTCTTC; cdr3_aa: CASSLDFNSYNEQFF
v_call: TRBV9; clone_size: .; d_call: TRBD1; j_call: TRBJ2-1; cdr3_nt: TGTGCCAGCAGCCCCCGGACAGGGGGGGGGAATGAGCAGTTCTTC; cdr3_aa: CASSPRTGGGNEQFF
v_call: TRBV5-1; clone_size: .; d_call: .; j_call: TRBJ2-1; cdr3_nt: TGCGCCAGCAGCTTGGCGGGAGCCCTCGATGAGCAGTTCTTC; cdr3_aa: CASSLAGALDEQFF
v_call: TRBV12-1; clone_size: .; d_call: .; j_call: TRBJ1-1; cdr3_nt: TGTGCCAGCAGCTTTGCGGCGGCAGCCCTCATGAACACTGAAGCTTTCTTT; cdr3_aa: CASSFAAAALMNTEAFF
v_call: TRBV10-3; clone_size: .; d_call: .; j_call: TRBJ1-4; cdr3_nt: TGTGCCATCAGGCAAACAACAGGGAGGGGCGAAAAACTGTTTTTT; cdr3_aa: CAIRQTTGRGEKLFF
v_call: TRBV2; clone_size: few; d_call: TRBD1; j_call: TRBJ2-3; cdr3_nt: TGTGCCAGCAGGGACAGGGGGAGCGCAGATACGCAGTATTTT; cdr3_aa: CASRDRGSADTQYF
v_call: TRBV29-1; clone_size: few; d_call: .; j_call: TRBJ1-5; cdr3_nt: TGCAGCGTGGAGGACATCTTCAATCAGCCCCAGCATTTT; cdr3_aa: CSVEDIFNQPQHF
v_call: TRBV2; clone_size: .; d_call: .; j_call: TRBJ1-3; cdr3_nt: TGTGCCAGCAGTGACCCTCGTTTGAGAAACACCATATATTTT; cdr3_aa: CASSDPRLRNTIYF
v_call: TRBV19; clone_size: .; d_call: .; j_call: TRBJ2-2; cdr3_nt: TGTGCCAGTACCTCCCCGGAGGACCGAGACACCGGGGAGCTGTTTTTT; cdr3_aa: CASTSPEDRDTGELFF
v_call: TRBV5-3; clone_size: .; d_call: .; j_call: TRBJ2-7; cdr3_nt: TGTGCCAGCAGCTGGACCCCGGGATACGAGCAGTACTTC; cdr3_aa: CASSWTPGYEQYF
v_call: TRBV2; clone_size: few; d_call: .; j_call: TRBJ1-3; cdr3_nt: TGTGCCAGCCGAATCAGGGGAGGCTCTGGAAACACCATATATTTT; cdr3_aa: CASRIRGGSGNTIYF
v_call: TRBV28; clone_size: few; d_call: TRBD1; j_call: TRBJ2-1; cdr3_nt: TGTGCCAGCAGTAAATACAGGGGCGAACTGTACAATGAGCAGTTCTTC; cdr3_aa: CASSKYRGELYNEQFF